The following is a T cell receptor beta chain sequence with its context. These data originate in a study of blood T cell repertoires in COVID-19. The overall study: The samples span acute and convalescent COVID-19 from the United States, Italy and Spain. PBMCs, B-cell-depleted T cells, or T cells provided the cDNA or gDNA that made up the material.

Data came from immunoSEQ multiplex PCR; TCRdb stores just in-frame clones and leaves some out. The data contain just over 95,000 clones, about nine tenths of them singletons. Germline CDR1 is LNHDA and CDR2 is SQIVND (reference sequence). After removal of 5 bases from V and 5 bases from J, the junction contained 12 bases not matched to a gene. The CDR3 is 16 amino acids. This receptor was taken from a man between 60 and 75 years old with acute or convalescent COVID-19. V is TRBV19 and J is TRBJ2-1; TRBD2 aligns across 7 bases. The specimen was peripheral blood. The CDR3 loop is CASSDYPGGGNNEQFF. The CDR3 DNA reads as TGTGCCAGTAGTGATTACCCGGGCGGGGGAAACAATGAGCAGTTCTTC.